This entry lists 5 T cell receptor beta chains sequenced from one sample in a study of cytomegalovirus exposure and HLA in healthy donors. PCR was performed using 60 Vbeta and 13 Jbeta primers. Assay used: immunoSEQ multiplex PCR; TCRdb lists only in-frame clones, some missing. This sample yields 30,000 to 40,000 clones, of which roughly 78% are seen a single time; about 6.3% belongs to the top ten. Sequencing was done on a sample of PBMCs. These receptors came from a male donor in good health and CMV-seronegative.

The CDR3 sequence is CASSQVSLETQYF. Here the CDR3 DNA reads TGTGCCAGCAGTCAGGTGTCTTTGGAGACCCAGTACTTC. The chain couples TRBV6-5 to TRBJ2-5; no clear D. The CDR3 sequence is 13 residues long. Germline V lookup: CDR1 MNHEY, CDR2 SVGAGI. V lost 5 bases, J lost 5 bases, and 12 bases lay in between.

The V call is TRBV5-1, the J call TRBJ2-2, with 9 positions matching TRBD1. The CDR3 covers 16 residues. The V gene's germline CDR1 is SGHRS and CDR2 YFSETQ. With 0 bases clipped from V and 4 bases from J, the junction kept 4 bases outside the gene matches. The CDR3 here is CASSLDTGGSTGELFF. In nucleotides, the CDR3 is TGCGCCAGCAGCTTGGATACAGGGGGCAGCACCGGGGAGCTGTTTTTT.

The genes are TRBV15 and TRBJ1-5; 8 nucleotides agree with TRBD1. CDR3 size: 16 residues. Germline V gives CDR1 LNHNV, CDR2 YYDKDF (reference sequence). The J segment lost 1 base and the V segment lost 5 bases, leaving 7 bases of the junction unmatched. DNA of the CDR3: TGTGCCACCAGCCGGGGACAGGCATGGAGCAATCAGCCCCAGCATTTT. Protein: CATSRGQAWSNQPQHF.

The V gene is TRBV6-1, the J gene TRBJ1-2; TRBD1 agrees at 7 bases. The germline V gene has CDR1 MNHNS and CDR2 SASEGT. Trimming took 7 bases from V and 7 from J; bases not matched to a gene: 9. This CDR3 contains 13 residues. The CDR3 loop reads CASTIDRDSGYTF. The CDR3 coding sequence is TGTGCCAGCACTATCGACAGGGATAGTGGCTACACCTTC.

The rearrangement uses TRBV29-1 and TRBJ1-1; 7 nucleotides align to TRBD1. Per the germline V gene, CDR1 is SQVTM and CDR2 is ANQGSEA. The trim removed 7 bases at V and 0 bases at J, leaving 5 bases unmatched. The CDR3 length is 13 residues. This CDR3 is CSAGDRVNTEAFF. CDR3 DNA: TGCAGCGCAGGAGACAGGGTGAACACTGAAGCTTTCTTT.